This T cell receptor (beta chain) was retrieved from a study of T-cell memory formation after mild COVID-19. TCRalpha and TCRbeta libraries used 5'RACE with constant-segment primers and UMIs. Using its own MiXCR run on the 5' RACE reads, TCRdb lists one record per CDR3 protein. The sample lists fewer than 650,000 distinct CDR3 sequences, less than 25% occurring once. This CDR3 is 17 amino acids long. V lost 7 bases and J 4 bases, leaving 22 bases between the germline ends. Whole-study findings and limits: From day 15 to 85, contracting clones were balanced between CD4 and CD8, whereas later expanders leaned toward CD4+. Prior to infection, memory already included some responding clones, suggesting cross-reactive memory joined. Clones that contracted clustered mainly in CM and EM if CD4+ and in EMRA if CD8+.

For this clonotype: Its antigen remains unknown.

This TCR was sampled from an adult woman who had mild COVID-19 (a few samples of this study predate the infection). Cell type and time point are not known. Sample: PBMCs or a T cell subset sorted from them (not recorded which). The chain recombines TRBV12-3 or TRBV12-4 with TRBJ2-2, with a tentative D call TRBD2 (6 bases). DNA of the CDR3: TGTGCCAGCACCCCCAGGTTGTGGGGGGAAGGCACCGGGGAGCTGTTTTTT. It specifies CASTPRLWGEGTGELFF.